The subject of this entry is one T cell receptor beta chain. Its antigen is unidentified. This sample stems from a study of response to subunit inactivated influenza vaccine. TCRdb itself ran the RT-PCR reads through MiXCR, one entry per CDR3 protein. The sample yields more than 150,000 distinct CDR3 sequences, about 10% seen once. Germline loops: CDR1 DFQATT, CDR2 SNEGSKA (reference sequence). Trimming removed 7 bases at V and 0 bases at J, with 13 bases between. This CDR3 region has 13 residues. General study points: After each seasonal influenza vaccination, few new T cells are recruited, the authors suggested.

This TCR was sampled from a man in his fifties or sixties who received an inactivated influenza vaccine. The sample consisted of CD8+ T cells sorted from PBMCs, taken less than 30 months after vaccination. This chain connects TRBV20-1 to TRBJ2-7; possible D gene TRBD2, 6 bases. This CDR3 is CSGGLRSSYEQYF. CDR3 coding DNA: TGCAGTGGGGGACTCCGTAGCTCCTACGAGCAGTACTTC.